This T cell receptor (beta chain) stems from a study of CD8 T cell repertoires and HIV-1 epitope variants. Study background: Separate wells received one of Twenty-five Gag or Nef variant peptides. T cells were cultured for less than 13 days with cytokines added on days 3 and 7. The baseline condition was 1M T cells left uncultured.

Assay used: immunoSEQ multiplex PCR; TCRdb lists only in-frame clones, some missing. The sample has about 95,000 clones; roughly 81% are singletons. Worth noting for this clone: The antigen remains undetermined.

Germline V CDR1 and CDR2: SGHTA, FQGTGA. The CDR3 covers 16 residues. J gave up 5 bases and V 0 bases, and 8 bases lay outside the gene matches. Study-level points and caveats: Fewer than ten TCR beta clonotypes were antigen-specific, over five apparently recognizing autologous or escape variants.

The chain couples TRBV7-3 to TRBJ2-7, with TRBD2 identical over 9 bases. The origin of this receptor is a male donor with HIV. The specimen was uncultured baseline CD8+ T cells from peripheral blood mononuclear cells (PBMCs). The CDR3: CASSLTGTSSTHEQYF. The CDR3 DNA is TGTGCCAGCAGCTTAACGGGGACTAGCAGTACTCACGAGCAGTACTTC.